This T cell receptor beta chain was retrieved from a study of blood T cell repertoires in COVID-19. Looking at the study overall: Some COVID-19 samples were acute and others convalescent; all came from the United States, Italy and Spain.

Germline V gene lookup returns CDR1 MNHEY and CDR2 SMNVEV (reference sequence). V was clipped by 0 bases and J by 3 bases; unmatched bases: 10. This CDR3 is 17 amino acids long. Here immunoSEQ multiplex PCR was the method, and the copy in TCRdb shows in-frame clones only, minus some. This table holds 180,000 or so clones, roughly 83% found once. The sequenced material came from PBMCs or T cells enriched from blood (not recorded which). The clonotype was recovered from a woman between 25 and 40 years old who had recovered from COVID-19. V is TRBV27 and J is TRBJ1-2; TRBD1 agrees at 7 bases. In nucleotides, the CDR3 is TGTGCCAGCAGTTTATCGGGGGACAGCACTATTTACTATGGCTACACCTTC. Encoded protein: CASSLSGDSTIYYGYTF.